Presented here are 9 T cell receptor beta chains from one specimen sequenced in a study of blood T cell repertoires in COVID-19. Some clones are missing from TCRdb's copy, which holds only in-frame ones; the method was immunoSEQ multiplex PCR. The sample contains roughly 200,000 clones, approximately 86% of which appear only once. The sequenced sample consisted of peripheral blood. Every receptor here comes from a man aged 55 to 70 with acute or convalescent COVID-19.

The chain combines TRBV18 with TRBJ1-1; D not resolved. This CDR3 spans 14 amino acids. V lost 4 bases and J lost 0, with 9 bases in between. Germline lookup yields CDR1 KGHSH and CDR2 LQKENI. CDR3 sequence: CASSLTQVNTEAFF. DNA for the CDR3: TGTGCCAGCTCACTTACACAAGTGAACACTGAAGCTTTCTTT.

There are a few counts of this clone. The rearrangement joins TRBV7-9 to TRBJ2-5; TRBD2 aligns across 8 bases. This CDR3 has 15 amino acids. Germline assignment: CDR1 SEHNR and CDR2 FQNEAQ (reference sequence). With V trimmed by 3 bases and J by 7 bases, 10 bases remained unmatched. CDR3 nucleotides: TGTGCCAGCAGCTTGGGCGGGGGGCCTGGGACGACCCAGTACTTC. It yields the protein CASSLGGGPGTTQYF. Drawing the rest from reference TRBV7-9 and TRBJ2-5, the complete variable domain is DTGVSQNPRHKITKRGQNVTFRCDPISEHNRLYWYRQTLGQGPEFLTYFQNEAQLEKSRLLSDRFSAERPKGSFSTLEIQRTEQGDSAMYLCASSLGGGPGTTQYFGPGTRLLVL.

The chain is built from TRBV7-9 and TRBJ2-1, with a tentative D call TRBD2 (7 bases). With 3 bases removed from V and 0 bases from J, the gap between germline ends came to 12 bases. CDR1 is SEHNR, CDR2 FQNEAQ, per germline (reference sequence). The CDR3 has 16 amino acids. CDR3 region: CASSFGGGLSYNEQFF. The CDR3 region has the DNA TGTGCCAGCAGCTTCGGCGGGGGCCTCTCCTACAATGAGCAGTTCTTC. The whole variable domain, remainder taken from reference TRBV7-9 and TRBJ2-1, is DTGVSQNPRHKITKRGQNVTFRCDPISEHNRLYWYRQTLGQGPEFLTYFQNEAQLEKSRLLSDRFSAERPKGSFSTLEIQRTEQGDSAMYLCASSFGGGLSYNEQFFGPGTRLTVL.

V is TRBV5-6 and J is TRBJ2-7, with 7 bases matching TRBD1. CDR1 is SGHDT, CDR2 YYEEEE, per germline. Germline trimming cut 3 bases from V and 3 bases from J; bases unmatched to any gene: 6. The CDR3 is 14 residues long. The CDR3 region is CASSSTGIGYEQYF. CDR3 DNA: TGTGCCAGCAGCTCGACAGGGATAGGCTACGAGCAGTACTTC.

In its sample, this clone was seen a few times. The chain is built from TRBV4-3 and TRBJ1-2, with 8 bases identical to TRBD1. V gave up 2 bases and J gave up 8 bases; unmatched junction bases: 10. Germline V CDR1 and CDR2: LGHNA, YSLEER. CDR3 length: 15 residues. CDR3 loop: CASSQFSAGGSGYTF. The CDR3, as DNA: TGCGCCAGCAGCCAATTCTCGGCAGGGGGCTCCGGCTACACCTTC.

The CDR3 DNA follows: TGTGCCAGCAGTGAGCGCGGGCGGAGTCAGCTGGTCTACGAGCAGTACTTC. This sequence encodes CASSERGRSQLVYEQYF. The V and J genes are TRBV6-1 and TRBJ2-7; tentatively, D is TRBD2 (5 bases). The CDR3 spans 17 residues. Deletions cut 3 bases from V and 3 bases from J, with 21 bases between. Germline V gene lookup returns CDR1 MNHNS and CDR2 SASEGT.

The chain combines TRBV4-1 with TRBJ1-5; TRBD1 might be the D (6 bases). This CDR3 comprises 17 residues. In germline, CDR1 is MGHRA, CDR2 YSYEKL. Trimming left V 0 bases short and J 2 bases short, with 14 bases between. CDR3 in DNA: TGCGCCAGCAGCCAAGAGGGGGGGCTTCGGGGCAATCAGCCCCAGCATTTT. This codes for CASSQEGGLRGNQPQHF.

The V gene is TRBV11-1, the J gene TRBJ2-7; TRBD1 aligns across 9 bases. Germline V lookup: CDR1 SGHAT, CDR2 FQDESV (reference sequence). The CDR3 covers 15 residues. J gave up 5 bases and V 5 bases, and 10 bases lay outside the gene matches. The CDR3 bases are TGTGCCAGCAGCGATTACAGGGGGCGCCTGAACGAGCAGTACTTC. Amino acid sequence: CASSDYRGRLNEQYF.

The V call is TRBV5-6, the J call TRBJ2-7, with 9 bases fitting TRBD1. J lost 3 bases, V lost 5 bases, and 9 bases had no gene match. Germline assignment: CDR1 SGHDT and CDR2 YYEEEE. This CDR3 has 15 residues. The CDR3 DNA reads as TGTGCCAGCAGACTCACCGGGACAGGGATCTACGAGCAGTACTTC. Translated: CASRLTGTGIYEQYF.